This entry describes one T cell receptor beta chain. The antigen remains unidentified. Different DNA sequences within this sample yield the same CDR3. PCR involved 60 Vbeta and 13 Jbeta primers. Using immunoSEQ multiplex PCR, the repertoire was profiled, and TCRdb retains in-frame clones only, with some absent. The data show 150,000 to 200,000 clones, around three quarters seen once. This specimen belongs to a study of cytomegalovirus exposure and HLA in healthy donors. Broader study findings: In a later analysis, V- and J-gene trimming of beta chains associated with a DCLRE1C missense variant, replicated independently. By HLA locus, TCR association rates varied in a later analysis, with DRB1 showing the most and HLA-C the fewest. There were some V segments, including TRBV6-2 and TRBV6-3, excluded as indistinguishable.

With V trimmed by 3 bases and J by 4 bases, 5 bases remained unmatched. CDR3 size: 15 residues. The germline V gene has CDR1 MRHNA and CDR2 SNTAGT. This chain uses TRBV6-4 with TRBJ2-3; 9 positions agree with TRBD2. This receptor was obtained from a woman aged 30 to 39 in good health and CMV-seropositive. The specimen sequenced was PBMCs. CDR3 region: CASSEGGGAADTQYF. The CDR3 DNA sequence: TGTGCCAGCAGTGAAGGCGGGGGGGCAGCAGATACGCAGTATTTT.